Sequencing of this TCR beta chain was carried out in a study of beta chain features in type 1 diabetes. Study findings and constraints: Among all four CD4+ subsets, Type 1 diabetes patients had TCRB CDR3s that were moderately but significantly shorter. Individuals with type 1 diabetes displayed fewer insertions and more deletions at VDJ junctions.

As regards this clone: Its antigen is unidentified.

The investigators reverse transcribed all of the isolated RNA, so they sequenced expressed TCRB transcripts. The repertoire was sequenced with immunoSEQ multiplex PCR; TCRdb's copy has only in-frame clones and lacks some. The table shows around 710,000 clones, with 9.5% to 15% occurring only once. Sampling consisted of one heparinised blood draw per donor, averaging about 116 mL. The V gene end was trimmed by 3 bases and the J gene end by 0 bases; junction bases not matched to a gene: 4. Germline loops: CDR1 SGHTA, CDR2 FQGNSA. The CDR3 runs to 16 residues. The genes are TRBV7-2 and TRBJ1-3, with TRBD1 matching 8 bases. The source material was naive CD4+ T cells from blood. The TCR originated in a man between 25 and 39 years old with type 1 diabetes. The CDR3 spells CASSFGQGRSGNTIYF. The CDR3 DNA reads TGTGCCAGCAGCTTCGGACAGGGACGCTCTGGAAACACCATATATTTT.